The 28 T cell receptor beta chains below come from one sample, sequenced in a study of identifying expanded T cells in peripheral blood. Using immunoSEQ multiplex PCR, the repertoire was profiled, and TCRdb retains in-frame clones only, with some absent. The top ten clones hold about 3.9% of a sample with approximately 100,000 clones, roughly 86% of them seen once. Sequencing was done on a sample of blood. Source of these receptors: a person aged 18 to 75 in good health.

This chain uses TRBV7-9 with TRBJ1-2, with D unclear. The germline gives CDR1 SEHNR, CDR2 FQNEAQ (reference sequence). V lost 1 base, J lost 1 base, and 7 bases lay in between. The CDR3 spans 14 residues. The CDR3 loop reads CASSLEASNYGYTF. CDR3 DNA: TGTGCCAGCAGCTTAGAAGCCAGTAACTATGGCTACACCTTC. The variable domain in full, with the rest retrieved from reference TRBV7-9 and TRBJ1-2, is DTGVSQNPRHKITKRGQNVTFRCDPISEHNRLYWYRQTLGQGPEFLTYFQNEAQLEKSRLLSDRFSAERPKGSFSTLEIQRTEQGDSAMYLCASSLEASNYGYTFGSGTRLTVV.

The chain is built from TRBV7-3 and TRBJ2-1; D is possibly TRBD2 (5 bases). V was cut by 8 bases and J by 0 bases, with 8 bases left in between. From germline, CDR1 is SGHTA and CDR2 FQGTGA. The CDR3 sequence is 13 residues long. The CDR3 is CASGSDSYNEQFF. The CDR3 DNA follows: TGTGCCAGCGGTAGCGACTCCTACAATGAGCAGTTCTTC.

V and J are TRBV7-6 and TRBJ2-1, with D perhaps TRBD2 (6 bases). Germline lookup yields CDR1 SGHVS and CDR2 FNYEAQ. This CDR3 is 14 amino acids long. The V end lost 3 bases, the J end lost 9 bases, and 15 bases lay between the germline ends. The CDR3 DNA reads as TGTGCCAGCAGCTTGAGGTCTCAGGGACTTGAGCAGTTCTTC. Amino acid sequence: CASSLRSQGLEQFF. Based on the CDR3 plus reference TRBV7-6 and TRBJ2-1, the full variable domain is GAGVSQSPRYKVTKRGQDVALRCDPISGHVSLYWYRQALGQGPEFLTYFNYEAQQDKSGLPNDRFSAERPEGSISTLTIQRTEQRDSAMYRCASSLRSQGLEQFFGPGTRLTVL.

The genes are TRBV15 and TRBJ2-7; D might be TRBD1 or TRBD2, each matching 5 bases. The V and J ends lost 1 base and 0 bases respectively, with 13 bases between them. CDR1 LNHNV and CDR2 YYDKDF come from the germline V gene (reference sequence). The CDR3 is 16 amino acids. CDR3 protein: CATSRGGTARSYEQYF. CDR3 DNA: TGTGCCACCAGCAGAGGAGGGACGGCGCGCTCCTACGAGCAGTACTTC. The variable domain in full, completed from reference TRBV15 and TRBJ2-7, reads DAMVIQNPRYQVTQFGKPVTLSCSQTLNHNVMYWYQQKSSQAPKLLFHYYDKDFNNEADTPDNFQSRRPNTSFCFLDIRSPGLGDTAMYLCATSRGGTARSYEQYFGPGTRLTVT.

The J gene is TRBJ2-7, the V gene TRBV28; D is ambiguous. Trimming took off 1 base at V and 3 bases at J, with 4 bases between the two ends. The germline CDR1 and CDR2 sequences are MDHEN and SYDVKM. The CDR3 is made up of 12 amino acids. The CDR3 sequence: CASSLSGYEQYF. CDR3 nucleotides: TGTGCCAGCAGTTTATCCGGCTACGAGCAGTACTTC.

The chain joins TRBV15 to TRBJ2-7; TRBD2 matches 8 bases. Germline CDR1 and CDR2: LNHNV and YYDKDF (reference sequence). J was trimmed by 4 bases and V by 8 bases; bases with no gene match: 13. The CDR3 length is 15 residues. The CDR3 is CATAPVREGVYEQYF. CDR3 coding DNA: TGTGCCACCGCACCTGTCCGGGAGGGTGTGTACGAGCAGTACTTC.

V gene TRBV5-1 combines with J gene TRBJ2-3; unclear D gene. CDR1 and CDR2 from the germline V gene are SGHRS and YFSETQ. V lost 5 bases and J 4 bases, leaving 5 bases between the germline ends. The CDR3 extends over 11 amino acids. The CDR3 sequence: CASRDPDTQYF. The CDR3 DNA is TGCGCCAGCAGGGACCCAGATACGCAGTATTTT.

J is TRBJ2-1 and V is TRBV11-3; D is unresolved. The V and J ends lost 4 bases and 6 bases respectively, with 13 bases between them. Germline CDR1 and CDR2: SGHNT and YENEEA. The CDR3 has 14 amino acids. This chain's CDR3 is CASSSFLGTNEQFF. The DNA of the CDR3 is TGTGCCAGCAGCTCGTTCCTAGGAACCAATGAGCAGTTCTTC.

This chain links TRBV27 with TRBJ2-7; a weak D match, TRBD2 (6 bases). Germline-derived CDR1 and CDR2 are MNHEY and SMNVEV (reference sequence). CDR3 length: 12 residues. V lost 5 bases and J lost 6, with 11 bases in between. CDR3 loop: CASSTNGGEQYF. Written as DNA, the CDR3 is TGTGCCAGCAGTACTAACGGGGGCGAGCAGTACTTC.

This chain uses TRBV5-1 with TRBJ2-2, with 7 bases fitting TRBD1. Germline trimming cut 6 bases from V and 4 bases from J; bases unmatched to any gene: 12. The CDR3 has 16 amino acids. CDR1 is SGHRS and CDR2 is YFSETQ in the germline V gene. This CDR3 reads CASTKSETGSTGELFF. For the CDR3, the DNA is TGCGCCAGCACCAAATCGGAGACAGGGTCCACCGGGGAGCTGTTTTTT.

This chain links TRBV28 with TRBJ2-3, with D possibly TRBD1 on 7 matching bases. The germline V and J ends were trimmed by 0 bases and 3 bases, with 10 bases remaining between them. Germline CDR1 is MDHEN and CDR2 is SYDVKM. There are 15 residues in the CDR3. The CDR3 DNA sequence: TGTGCCAGCAGTTTATGGCAGGGGGGTACAGATACGCAGTATTTT. This gives the protein CASSLWQGGTDTQYF.

The rearrangement joins TRBV30 to TRBJ2-1; 11 bases agree with TRBD2. This CDR3 is built from 23 residues. V shed 7 bases and J 3 bases; nucleotides not matched to a gene: 32. From germline, CDR1 is GTSNPN and CDR2 SVGIG (reference sequence). CDR3 region: CAYSSGQTTGTQIAGGIYNEQFF. As DNA, the CDR3 is TGTGCCTATTCATCAGGGCAGACGACCGGGACCCAAATAGCGGGGGGGATCTACAATGAGCAGTTCTTC.

The chain joins TRBV30 to TRBJ2-7, with D possibly matching TRBD2 (5 bases). The CDR3 spans 12 residues. Germline V gives CDR1 GTSNPN, CDR2 SVGIG (reference sequence). Deletions cut 3 bases from V and 9 bases from J, with 15 bases between. CDR3 nucleotide sequence: TGTGCCTGGAGAGAGGGTTGGGAGCCGCAGTACTTC. Its translation is CAWREGWEPQYF.

V and J are TRBV2 and TRBJ1-6; 10 bases align to TRBD1. The CDR3 sequence is 15 residues long. CDR1 is SNHLY, CDR2 FYNNEI, per germline. V shed 4 bases, J shed 5 bases, and the junction held 2 bases outside the gene matches. This CDR3 reads CASSGQGANNSPLHF. The CDR3 region has the DNA TGTGCCAGCAGTGGACAGGGGGCAAATAATTCACCCCTCCACTTT.

The chain has TRBV5-1 and TRBJ2-7; D possibly corresponds to TRBD1 (6 bases). This CDR3 has 14 amino acids. CDR1 is SGHRS and CDR2 is YFSETQ in the germline V gene. V was shortened by 2 bases and J by 0 bases, with 9 bases between the two germline ends. As DNA, the CDR3 is TGCGCCAGCAGCTTTAAAGGGGGCTCCTACGAGCAGTACTTC. It translates to CASSFKGGSYEQYF. Using reference TRBV5-1 and TRBJ2-7 for the parts outside the CDR3, the full variable domain is KAGVTQTPRYLIKTRGQQVTLSCSPISGHRSVSWYQQTPGQGLQFLFEYFSETQRNKGNFPGRFSGRQFSNSRSEMNVSTLELGDSALYLCASSFKGGSYEQYFGPGTRLTVT.

This chain uses TRBV5-4 with TRBJ2-2, with a weak D call TRBD2 (6 bases). The germline V gene has CDR1 SGHNT and CDR2 YYREEE (reference sequence). The CDR3 consists of 14 residues. The V and J ends lost 0 bases and 3 bases respectively, with 6 bases between them. The CDR3: CASSLASDTGELFF. CDR3 coding DNA: TGTGCCAGCAGCTTGGCTAGCGACACCGGGGAGCTGTTTTTT.

V gene TRBV18 combines with J gene TRBJ1-2, with 7 bases matching TRBD1. Losses at the gene ends were 3 bases for V and 8 bases for J; bases not matched to a gene: 9. The CDR3 is 14 residues long. Germline loops: CDR1 KGHSH, CDR2 LQKENI. This CDR3 reads CASSPRTGAWGYTF. As DNA, the CDR3 is TGTGCCAGCTCACCTCGGACAGGCGCCTGGGGCTACACCTTC.

The chain has TRBV30 and TRBJ1-5; D gene unclear. This CDR3 is 13 amino acids long. Germline CDR1 is GTSNPN and CDR2 is SVGIG (reference sequence). The germline V and J ends were trimmed by 1 base and 1 base, with 5 bases remaining between them. Written as DNA, the CDR3 is TGTGCCTGGAGTGAACAAAGCAATCAGCCCCAGCATTTT. Residues: CAWSEQSNQPQHF.

This chain connects TRBV7-3 to TRBJ2-3; 14 bases map to TRBD2. The ends lost 2 bases at V and 8 bases at J; junction bases unmatched: 0. The CDR3 contains 14 residues. Germline V gene sequence: CDR1 SGHTA, CDR2 FQGTGA. The CDR3 DNA sequence: TGTGCCAGCAGCTTAGGACTAGCGGGAGGTACGCAGTATTTT. Translated: CASSLGLAGGTQYF. Complete variable domain (other parts from reference TRBV7-3 and TRBJ2-3): GAGVSQTPSNKVTEKGKYVELRCDPISGHTALYWYRQSLGQGPEFLIYFQGTGAADDSGLPNDRFFAVRPEGSVSTLKIQRTERGDSAVYLCASSLGLAGGTQYFGPGTRLTVL.

In this sample, this clone turned up a few times. This rearrangement joins TRBV18 to TRBJ2-2; D is unclear. Trimming left V 1 base short and J 5 bases short, with 2 bases between. Germline V gene data show CDR1 as KGHSH and CDR2 as LQKENI. The CDR3 spans 12 residues. CDR3 residues: CASSPQTGELFF. The CDR3 bases are TGTGCCAGCTCACCACAGACCGGGGAGCTGTTTTTT. Combining the CDR3 with reference TRBV18 and TRBJ2-2 gives the whole variable domain NAGVMQNPRHLVRRRGQEARLRCSPMKGHSHVYWYRQLPEEGLKFMVYLQKENIIDESGMPKERFSAEFPKEGPSILRIQQVVRGDSAAYFCASSPQTGELFFGEGSRLTVL.

J is TRBJ2-1 and V is TRBV19, with D unclear. This CDR3 has 15 amino acids. Per the germline V gene, CDR1 is LNHDA and CDR2 is SQIVND (reference sequence). Trimming took off 5 bases at V and 3 bases at J, with 14 bases between the two ends. CDR3 residues: CASSSDGSIYNEQFF. The DNA of the CDR3 is TGTGCCAGTAGTTCAGACGGATCGATCTACAATGAGCAGTTCTTC. The full variable domain, its missing parts supplied by reference TRBV19 and TRBJ2-1, is DGGITQSPKYLFRKEGQNVTLSCEQNLNHDAMYWYRQDPGQGLRLIYYSQIVNDFQKGDIAEGYSVSREKKESFPLTVTSAQKNPTAFYLCASSSDGSIYNEQFFGPGTRLTVL.

Comments on this clone: Different DNA sequences within this sample yield the same CDR3. The chain uses TRBV6-4 and TRBJ2-1; 13 positions agree with TRBD2. This CDR3 contains 14 residues. J was trimmed by 8 bases and V by 2 bases; bases with no gene match: 0. Germline V gene data show CDR1 as MRHNA and CDR2 as SNTAGT. The CDR3 nucleotides read TGTGCCAGCAGTGACGGACTAGCGGGAGATGAGCAGTTCTTC. This codes for CASSDGLAGDEQFF.

The J gene is TRBJ2-1, the V gene TRBV6-4; TRBD2 aligns across 11 bases. The J segment lost 8 bases and the V segment lost 0 bases, leaving 3 bases of the junction unmatched. This CDR3 comprises 15 residues. Germline assignment: CDR1 MRHNA and CDR2 SNTAGT. CDR3 loop: CASSDSTSGSDEQFF. The CDR3 nucleotides read TGTGCCAGCAGTGACTCAACTAGCGGGAGCGATGAGCAGTTCTTC.

The CDR3 nucleotides are TGTGCCAGCAGGGTCCAGGAAACCTACGAGCAGTACTTC. This translates into CASRVQETYEQYF. The V gene is TRBV6-1, the J gene TRBJ2-7; D is uncertain. The CDR3 loop spans 13 amino acids. V lost 6 bases to trimming and J lost 2 bases, with 11 bases between them. Germline V gene data show CDR1 as MNHNS and CDR2 as SASEGT.

This clone has just one count. The chain recombines TRBV5-1 with TRBJ2-3; D gene unclear. The germline V gene encodes CDR1 SGHRS and CDR2 YFSETQ. The V end was cut by 0 bases, the J end by 3 bases, with 11 bases between. The CDR3 totals 15 residues. The CDR3 DNA reads as TGCGCCAGCAGCTTGGTGGGTTTAGGGACAGATACGCAGTATTTT. This encodes CASSLVGLGTDTQYF.

The chain links TRBV7-3 to TRBJ1-1; D might be TRBD1 (5 bases). The CDR3 is 14 amino acids. Germline lookup yields CDR1 SGHTA and CDR2 FQGTGA. The germline V and J ends were trimmed by 5 bases and 2 bases, with 12 bases remaining between them. CDR3 DNA sequence: TGTGCCAGCAGCGCCTCGACAGTTAACACTGAAGCTTTCTTT. Protein product: CASSASTVNTEAFF.

This clone was detected only once. This chain connects TRBV5-1 to TRBJ1-1, with D perhaps TRBD1 (6 bases). CDR3 size: 17 residues. Germline V gene sequence: CDR1 SGHRS, CDR2 YFSETQ. V was trimmed by 4 bases and J by 1 base, leaving 20 bases between them. The CDR3, as DNA: TGCGCCAGCAGCGACCAGCGGGGAGGGGGGCCGAACACTGAAGCTTTCTTT. It codes for CASSDQRGGGPNTEAFF.

The chain employs TRBV28 and TRBJ1-1; unclear D gene. CDR3 length equals 15 residues. CDR1 is MDHEN and CDR2 is SYDVKM in the germline V gene. V lost 6 bases and J 5 bases, leaving 19 bases between the germline ends. The CDR3 region has the DNA TGTGCCAGCAGCTATGACAAGAGGGCGCGGACTGAAGCTTTCTTT. It translates to CASSYDKRARTEAFF.